This TCR beta chain was observed in a study of blood T cells in healthy people across ages (dated by TCRdb to 2015 to 2017). With regard to the full study: In model experiments, template switching captured about one uniquely barcoded TCR beta cDNA molecule for every two T cells. Using deep sequencing normalized with unique cDNA molecular identifiers, the study measured how TCR beta repertoire diversity changes with age. To avoid experimental bias, donors of different ages were randomly spread across the sequencing lanes. The study analyzed two additional independent replicas of 1 million unique cDNA reads from the same blood draw for two donors, one aged 18 to 30 and one aged 80 or older. Four age groups were formed from the donors: young (average 16 years), middle-aged (approximately 40), aged (roughly 58) and long-lived (more than 75).

Libraries were prepared through 5' RACE. The sequencer listed for this sample is Illumina HiSeq 2500. A second roughly 6 to 12 cycle PCR used a sample-barcoded 5' primer and a J-beta primer mix. Each TCR beta cDNA molecule received a unique molecular identifier from a template-switch 5' adaptor carrying 12 random nucleotides. Each sample yielded at least 3 million CDR3-containing paired-end reads. All of the RNA was converted into first-strand cDNA using the Mint cDNA synthesis kit, with a TRBC-specific oligonucleotide serving as the primer. All cDNA was treated with uracil-DNA glycosylase and then went through a first 18-cycle PCR with the universal primers M1SS and BC2_uni_R. On the study's bioinformatics: Normalization of each sample was performed by random selection of 1 million high-quality reads, each carrying a distinct molecular identifier. Instead of being binned into consensus sequences, reads that shared molecular identifiers were thrown out. CDR3 identification, clonotype clustering and error correction used MiTCR with a Q25 quality threshold and the strictest error-elimination algorithm. A nonparametric unseen species model using Euler transformation provided a lower-bound estimate of total TCR beta diversity. TCRdb passed the public sequencing reads through fastp at Q25 and MiXCR, retaining productive beta sequences. CDR3 protein duplicates are merged, each entry listing the most common genes and DNA. TCRdb, not the original authors, processed these V and J calls. For this sample the table gives about 1.4 million distinct CDR3 sequences, of which around 55% were detected only once. The ten largest clones add up to about 6.3% of the sample.

Beyond this particular receptor, the publication reports: As age increased, observed TCR beta diversity per million T cells dropped in a roughly linear way, and a significant reduction was already evident by age 40. Estimates of total diversity from one million sequenced T cells were regarded as lower bounds and underestimates. Because donor CMV infection status was unknown, age-related changes in expanded clonotypes were potentially confounded. Because profiling used bulk unsorted PBMCs, naive and antigen-experienced compartments could not be compared conclusively. A strong correlation was found between observed TCR beta diversity and the percentage of naive T cells measured by flow cytometry. Compared with the aged group, more naive CD4+ T cells, fewer expanded clones and increased TCR diversity were shown by the long-lived group, suggesting age selection.

Inclusive of the bounding cysteine and phenylalanine, the CDR3 is 17 residues long. Only the CDR3 portion is preserved as DNA: 51 bases, with reading frame beginning at the first base. Based on the germline V gene, the CDR1 and CDR2 sequences are MNHEY and SVGEGT. At the junction V is shortened by 7 bases and J by 1 base; bases outside the gene matches: 6. The donors were roughly 39 Caucasian individuals from Russia, aged roughly 6 to 100 years, who were systemically healthy. Ten milliliters of peripheral blood were drawn from each donor into EDTA-treated Vacutainer tubes. PBMCs were isolated by Ficoll-Paque density-gradient centrifugation, with at least 6 million obtained per sample. Trizol reagent was used to extract total RNA from PBMCs, with at least 5 micrograms per sample. For every donor, an aliquot of PBMCs went through flow cytometry to measure the percentages of naive CD45RAhigh/CD27high T cells.

Notes on this clonotype: No antigen is known for it. Base-call qualities are not available, and no considerably larger clone is one nucleotide away.

This TCR came from a man younger than 30 in good health. The V and J genes are TRBV6-2 or TRBV6-3 and TRBJ2-1; a stretch of 14 junction bases matches TRBD2. Sequenced: blood. The CDR3 region reads CASTGLAGGRSYNEQFF. The DNA reads TGTGCCAGCACCGGACTAGCGGGGGGCAGATCCTACAATGAGCAGTTCTTC.